This T cell receptor beta chain was identified during a study of T cell responses to AZD1222 COVID-19 vaccine. Broader study findings: Regions 160-218 and 743-854 held dominance among vaccine-associated CD4 TCRs, which spanned spike. With two AZD1222 doses given, Spike-specific TCR breadth and depth both rose.

Sequencing was performed with immunoSEQ multiplex PCR; in TCRdb, only in-frame clones are kept and a portion is missing. This table has 110,000 or so clones, more than 75% appearing once. A note on this clone: What it binds is not known.

With 3 bases removed from V and 6 bases from J, the gap between germline ends came to 16 bases. The CDR3 spans 14 residues. CDR1 SGHRS and CDR2 YFSETQ come from the germline V gene. This clonotype originated in an adult in good health. Material: peripheral blood, obtained on day 0 of AZD1222 vaccination. The V gene is TRBV5-1, the J gene TRBJ2-7; D remains ambiguous. For the CDR3, the DNA is TGCGCCAGCAGCTGGAAAGTCGAGAATGGCGAGCAGTACTTC. Translating it yields CASSWKVENGEQYF.